The 10 T cell receptor beta chains below all came from one sample that was sequenced in a study of blood T cell repertoires in COVID-19. Clones were sequenced by immunoSEQ multiplex PCR, and TCRdb holds only the in-frame ones, with some missing. This repertoire shows about 68,000 clones, 75% to 90% found once; its top ten account for 7% to 8.5%. The sequencing input was peripheral blood. These receptors originate from a man aged 30-40 years with acute or convalescent COVID-19.

This clone was found once. The J gene is TRBJ2-2, the V gene TRBV4-3; D unclear. Trimming removed 0 bases at V and 2 bases at J, with 10 bases between. This CDR3 has 16 amino acids. Germline values: CDR1 LGHNA, CDR2 YSLEER. The CDR3 loop is CASSQDPRVNTGELFF. CDR3 DNA sequence: TGCGCCAGCAGCCAAGATCCCCGGGTAAACACCGGGGAGCTGTTTTTT.

The chain combines TRBV6-2 or TRBV6-3 with TRBJ2-7; possible D gene TRBD1, 6 bases. V gave up 0 bases and J gave up 0 bases, with 9 bases separating them. The CDR3 has 15 residues. Germline lookup yields CDR1 MNHEY and CDR2 SVGEGT. The CDR3 sequence is CASSYSGTFSYEQYF. The DNA for the CDR3 is TGTGCCAGCAGTTACTCAGGGACATTCTCCTACGAGCAGTACTTC.

The chain combines TRBV19 with TRBJ2-7, with 7 positions matching TRBD1. This CDR3 has 15 amino acids. CDR1 is LNHDA, CDR2 SQIVND, per germline (reference sequence). After removal of 1 base from V and 1 base from J, the junction contained 4 bases not matched to a gene. The chain's CDR3 is CASSIGSGQSYEQYF. The CDR3 nucleotides read TGTGCCAGTAGTATAGGCTCGGGACAGTCCTACGAGCAGTACTTC.

The V gene is TRBV6-2 or TRBV6-3, the J gene TRBJ1-5; no clear D gene. Trimming cost V 0 bases and J 7 bases, with 10 bases left between them. The V gene's germline CDR1 is MNHEY and CDR2 SVGEGT. This CDR3 contains 14 residues. The CDR3 loop is CASSYSKGGQPQHF. The CDR3 region has the DNA TGTGCCAGCAGTTACTCGAAAGGAGGGCAGCCCCAGCATTTT.

This clone has just a few counts. The CDR3 DNA is TGTGCCAGCAGCCGGGGACTAGCGGGAGTTGAGCAGTTCTTC. Translated: CASSRGLAGVEQFF. This chain joins TRBV7-9 and TRBJ2-1; TRBD2 matches at 14 bases. Per germline, CDR1 SEHNR and CDR2 FQNEAQ (reference sequence). The V and J ends lost 5 bases and 9 bases, in that order; junction bases with no gene match: 3. The CDR3 consists of 14 residues.

The V gene is TRBV30, the J gene TRBJ1-2, with D perhaps matching TRBD1 (6 bases). CDR3 size: 16 residues. The V gene lost 3 bases and the J gene lost 2 bases, with 19 bases spanning the gap. Germline V gene data show CDR1 as GTSNPN and CDR2 as SVGIG (reference sequence). CDR3 region: CAWRGTRGLKNYGYTF. CDR3 sequence (DNA): TGTGCCTGGAGAGGGACAAGGGGCCTCAAGAACTATGGCTACACCTTC.

This chain connects TRBV4-1 to TRBJ2-3; D might be TRBD1 (6 bases). V lost 5 bases and J lost 3, with 9 bases in between. Germline V gives CDR1 MGHRA, CDR2 YSYEKL. There are 13 residues in the CDR3. The CDR3 region is CASSVQGTDTQYF. CDR3 DNA sequence: TGCGCCAGCAGCGTTCAGGGGACAGATACGCAGTATTTT.

This chain uses TRBV30 with TRBJ2-1; 7 bases are a match to TRBD2. With V trimmed by 1 base and J by 6 bases, 3 bases remained unmatched. The CDR3 extends over 13 amino acids. Germline CDR1 reads GTSNPN; CDR2 reads SVGIG (reference sequence). CDR3 nucleotides: TGTGCCTGGAGTGAGACTAGCACCAATGAGCAGTTCTTC. Translating it yields CAWSETSTNEQFF.

The chain couples TRBV6-1 to TRBJ1-3; 8 bases match TRBD1. CDR3 length: 16 amino acids. Trimming at V came to 3 bases and at J to 4 bases, leaving 8 bases not matched to a gene. The germline V gene has CDR1 MNHNS and CDR2 SASEGT. Here the CDR3 reads CASSDPGQVSGNTIYF. The DNA for the CDR3 is TGTGCCAGCAGTGACCCGGGACAGGTATCCGGAAACACCATATATTTT.

The gene calls are TRBV7-2 and TRBJ2-1; 9 nucleotides agree with TRBD1. CDR3 length equals 18 residues. Trimming cost V 1 base and J 9 bases; bases outside gene matches: 16. CDR1 and CDR2 from the germline V gene are SGHTA and FQGNSA. Here the CDR3 DNA reads TGTGCCAGCAGCTTAGTCATGATCGAGGCGACAGGGGGTGGTGAGCAGTTCTTC. As protein: CASSLVMIEATGGGEQFF.